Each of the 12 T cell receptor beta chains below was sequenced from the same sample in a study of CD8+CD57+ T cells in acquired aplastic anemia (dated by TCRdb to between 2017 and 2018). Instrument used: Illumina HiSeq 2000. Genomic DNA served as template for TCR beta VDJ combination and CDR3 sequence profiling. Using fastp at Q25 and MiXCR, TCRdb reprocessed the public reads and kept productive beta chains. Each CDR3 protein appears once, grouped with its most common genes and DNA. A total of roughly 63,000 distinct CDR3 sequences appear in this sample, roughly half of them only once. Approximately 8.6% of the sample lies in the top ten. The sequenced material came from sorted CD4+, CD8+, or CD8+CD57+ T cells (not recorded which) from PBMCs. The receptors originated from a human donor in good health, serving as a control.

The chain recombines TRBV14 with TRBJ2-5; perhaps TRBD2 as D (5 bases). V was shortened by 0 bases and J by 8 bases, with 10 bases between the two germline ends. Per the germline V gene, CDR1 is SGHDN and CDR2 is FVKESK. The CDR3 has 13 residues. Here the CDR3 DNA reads TGTGCCAGCAGCCAAGAGACGGGGAGAACCCAGTACTTC. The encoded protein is CASSQETGRTQYF. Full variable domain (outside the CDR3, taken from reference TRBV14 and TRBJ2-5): EAGVTQFPSHSVIEKGQTVTLRCDPISGHDNLYWYRRVMGKEIKFLLHFVKESKQDESGMPNNRFLAERTGGTYSTLKVQPAELEDSGVYFCASSQETGRTQYFGPGTRLLVL.

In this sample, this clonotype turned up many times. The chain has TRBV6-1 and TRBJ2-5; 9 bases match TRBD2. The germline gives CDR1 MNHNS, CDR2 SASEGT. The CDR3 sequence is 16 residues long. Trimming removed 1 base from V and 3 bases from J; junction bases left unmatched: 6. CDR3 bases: TGTGCCAGCAGTGAAGGGATTTTAGCGGGGGAAGAGACCCAGTACTTC. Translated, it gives CASSEGILAGEETQYF.

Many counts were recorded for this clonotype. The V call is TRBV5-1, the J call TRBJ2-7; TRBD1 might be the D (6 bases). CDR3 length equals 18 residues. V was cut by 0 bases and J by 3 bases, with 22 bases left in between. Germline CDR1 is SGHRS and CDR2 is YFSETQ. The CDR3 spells CASSLVTDRVFLYYEQYF. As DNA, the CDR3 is TGCGCCAGCAGCTTGGTTACGGACAGAGTGTTTCTTTACTACGAGCAGTACTTC. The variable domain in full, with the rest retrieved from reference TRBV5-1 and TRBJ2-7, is KAGVTQTPRYLIKTRGQQVTLSCSPISGHRSVSWYQQTPGQGLQFLFEYFSETQRNKGNFPGRFSGRQFSNSRSEMNVSTLELGDSALYLCASSLVTDRVFLYYEQYFGPGTRLTVT.

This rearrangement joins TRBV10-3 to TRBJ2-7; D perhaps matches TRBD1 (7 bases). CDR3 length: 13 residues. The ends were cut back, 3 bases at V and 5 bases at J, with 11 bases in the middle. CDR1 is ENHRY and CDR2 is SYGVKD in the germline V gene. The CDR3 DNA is TGTGCCATCAGTGACAGGGGGGCCCACGAGCAGTACTTC. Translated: CAISDRGAHEQYF.

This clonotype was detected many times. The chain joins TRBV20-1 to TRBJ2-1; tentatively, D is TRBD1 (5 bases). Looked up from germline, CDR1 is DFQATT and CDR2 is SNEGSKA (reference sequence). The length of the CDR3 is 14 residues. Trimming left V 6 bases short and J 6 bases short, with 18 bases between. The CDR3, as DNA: TGCAGTGCCCCGGAGATACAGGATTTCAATGAGCAGTTCTTC. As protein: CSAPEIQDFNEQFF.

CDR3 amino acids: CASSDGTGGTPLHF. CDR3 DNA: TGTGCCAGCAGCGACGGGACAGGAGGGACACCCCTCCACTTT. The genes are TRBV5-6 and TRBJ1-6; 8 positions match TRBD1. CDR3 size: 14 residues. With 4 bases clipped from V and 11 bases from J, the junction kept 8 bases outside the gene matches. Per the germline V gene, CDR1 is SGHDT and CDR2 is YYEEEE.

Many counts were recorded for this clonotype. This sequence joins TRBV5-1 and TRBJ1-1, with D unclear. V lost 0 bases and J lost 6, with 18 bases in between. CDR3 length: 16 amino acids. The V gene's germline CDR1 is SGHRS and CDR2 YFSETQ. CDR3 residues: CASSLVPAAGEPEAFF. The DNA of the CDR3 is TGCGCCAGCAGCTTGGTTCCCGCGGCCGGGGAGCCTGAAGCTTTCTTT.

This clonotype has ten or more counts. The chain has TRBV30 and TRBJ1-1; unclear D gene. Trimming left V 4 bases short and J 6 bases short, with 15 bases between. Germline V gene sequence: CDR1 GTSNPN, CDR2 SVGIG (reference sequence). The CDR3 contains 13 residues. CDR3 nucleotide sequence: TGTGCCTGGACCACACGGGGAGCAGCTGAAGCTTTCTTT. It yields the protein CAWTTRGAAEAFF.

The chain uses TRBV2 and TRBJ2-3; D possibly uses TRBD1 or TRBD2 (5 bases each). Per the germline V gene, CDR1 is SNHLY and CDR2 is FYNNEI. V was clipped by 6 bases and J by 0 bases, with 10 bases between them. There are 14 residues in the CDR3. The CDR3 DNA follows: TGTGCCAGCAGGGGTGGGGGTAGCACAGATACGCAGTATTTT. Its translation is CASRGGGSTDTQYF.

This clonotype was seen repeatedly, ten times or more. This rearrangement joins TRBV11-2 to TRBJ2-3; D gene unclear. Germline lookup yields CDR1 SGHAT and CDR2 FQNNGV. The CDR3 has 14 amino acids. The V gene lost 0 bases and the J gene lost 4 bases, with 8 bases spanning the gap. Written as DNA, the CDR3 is TGTGCCAGCAGCTTAGACGGCGGTGCAGATACGCAGTATTTT. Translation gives CASSLDGGADTQYF.

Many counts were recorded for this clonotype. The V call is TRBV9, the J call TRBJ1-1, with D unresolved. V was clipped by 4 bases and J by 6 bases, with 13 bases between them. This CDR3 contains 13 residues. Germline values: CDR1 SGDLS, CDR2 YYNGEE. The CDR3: CASSPSGVAEAFF. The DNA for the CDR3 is TGTGCCAGCAGCCCCAGTGGAGTGGCTGAAGCTTTCTTT.

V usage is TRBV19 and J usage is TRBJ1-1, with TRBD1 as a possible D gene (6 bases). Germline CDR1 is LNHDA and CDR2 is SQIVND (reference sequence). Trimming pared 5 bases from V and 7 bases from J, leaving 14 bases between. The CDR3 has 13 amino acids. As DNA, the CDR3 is TGTGCCAGTAGTCGCACAGGGACCTATGAAGCTTTCTTT. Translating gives CASSRTGTYEAFF.